These 16 T cell receptor beta chains were all obtained from the same sample, sequenced in a study of identical twins. Using its own MiXCR run on the 5' RACE reads, TCRdb lists one record per CDR3 protein. The profile shows about 700,000 distinct CDR3 sequences, 8.6% of them singletons. This same sample was also part of a study on yellow fever vaccine responses in identical twins.

Input material: PBMCs. These receptors all stem from a woman between 18 and 30 years old in good health.

This chain links TRBV4-3 with TRBJ2-1; D gene uncertain. Trimming removed 0 bases from V and 8 bases from J, with 8 bases in between. This CDR3 region has 13 residues. Germline V lookup: CDR1 LGHNA, CDR2 YSLEER. CDR3 nucleotides: TGCGCCAGCAGCCAAGACACACTCCATGAGCAGTTCTTC. It codes for CASSQDTLHEQFF.

This clonotype was seen a few times. The chain employs TRBV20-1 and TRBJ2-1; TRBD1 agrees at 7 bases. This CDR3 has 13 residues. V lost 6 bases to trimming and J lost 4 bases; unmatched junction nucleotides: 6. From germline, CDR1 is DFQATT and CDR2 SNEGSKA (reference sequence). This CDR3 is CSALQGDYNEQFF. The CDR3 DNA follows: TGCAGTGCCCTCCAGGGGGATTACAATGAGCAGTTCTTC.

V gene TRBV12-3 or TRBV12-4 combines with J gene TRBJ2-1, with 10 bases aligning to TRBD1. This CDR3 is 16 amino acids long. Trimming cost V 5 bases and J 5 bases; bases outside gene matches: 9. The CDR3 here is CASSRTGGRSHNEQFF. As DNA, the CDR3 is TGTGCCAGCAGTCGGACAGGGGGTCGGTCCCACAATGAGCAGTTCTTC.

This clonotype has just a few counts. The rearrangement joins TRBV21-1 to TRBJ2-7; the D segment call TRBD1 is taken from the table without a DNA check. TRBV21-1 has pseudogene status. The CDR3 has 16 residues. In nucleotides, the CDR3 is TGTGCCAGCAGCAAAAAGTCGGGACTAGGACCCTACGAGCAGTACTTC. It encodes CASSKKSGLGPYEQYF.

This clonotype has ten or more counts. This sequence joins TRBV6-2 or TRBV6-3 and TRBJ2-1; the match to TRBD2 covers 7 bases. There are 16 residues in the CDR3. CDR1 and CDR2 (germline): MNHEY, SVGEGT. Germline trimming cut 5 bases from V and 0 bases from J; bases unmatched to any gene: 7. The CDR3 DNA follows: TGTGCCAGCAGTCCCACTAGCGTAGGCTCCTACAATGAGCAGTTCTTC. Its protein product is CASSPTSVGSYNEQFF.

The gene calls are TRBV19 and TRBJ2-2; TRBD2 might be the D (5 bases). Trimming took 8 bases from V and 2 from J, leaving 12 bases between them. The V gene's germline CDR1 is LNHDA and CDR2 SQIVND (reference sequence). The CDR3 is 14 residues long. The DNA of the CDR3 is TGTGCCAGTTTCGGGATCGCCAACACCGGGGAGCTGTTTTTT. Protein product: CASFGIANTGELFF.

This clonotype has just a few counts. The chain is built from TRBV2 and TRBJ2-7; 7 nucleotides align to TRBD1. CDR3 length: 18 residues. The germline V gene encodes CDR1 SNHLY and CDR2 FYNNEI. Trimming cost V 3 bases and J 0 bases; bases outside gene matches: 14. The CDR3 sequence is CASSDRDSYYTSSYEQYF. The CDR3 DNA is TGTGCCAGCAGTGACCGGGACAGTTACTATACCAGCTCCTACGAGCAGTACTTC.

The gene calls are TRBV10-1 and TRBJ2-3; D is unresolved. V was clipped by 4 bases and J by 1 base, with 6 bases between them. Germline CDR1 and CDR2: WNHNN and SYGVQD (reference sequence). This CDR3 has 13 amino acids. CDR3 bases: TGCGCCAGCAGTGCGAAGGGCACAGATACGCAGTATTTT. Its translation: CASSAKGTDTQYF.

This clonotype was detected many times. The chain carries TRBV12-3 or TRBV12-4 and TRBJ2-1; TRBD1 is a possible D gene (5 bases). The germline V and J ends were trimmed by 6 bases and 7 bases, with 19 bases remaining between them. The CDR3 runs 15 residues. The CDR3 sequence is CASSRRRDKLNEQFF. The CDR3 DNA sequence: TGTGCCAGCAGCCGACGCAGGGATAAGTTAAATGAGCAGTTCTTC.

This clonotype was seen a few times. The rearrangement links TRBV7-2 to TRBJ2-7, with TRBD2 identical over 7 bases. With V trimmed by 1 base and J by 0 bases, 12 bases remained unmatched. The germline CDR1 and CDR2 sequences are SGHTA and FQGNSA. The CDR3 has 18 residues. The CDR3 nucleotides read TGTGCCAGCAGCTTAGGCTTCAGCGGGGCTCACCTCTCCTACGAGCAGTACTTC. The encoded protein is CASSLGFSGAHLSYEQYF.

The V gene is TRBV28, the J gene TRBJ2-1; 12 nucleotides match TRBD2. The V and J ends lost 5 bases and 5 bases, in that order; junction bases with no gene match: 19. Germline V gene data show CDR1 as MDHEN and CDR2 as SYDVKM. The CDR3 is 20 amino acids. The CDR3 protein is CASSILLFQTSGSTHNEQFF. Written as DNA, the CDR3 is TGTGCCAGCAGTATACTCTTGTTCCAGACTAGCGGGAGTACTCACAATGAGCAGTTCTTC.

The gene calls are TRBV29-1 and TRBJ2-3; D gene unclear. V was shortened by 2 bases and J by 0 bases, with 9 bases between the two germline ends. CDR3 length: 14 amino acids. CDR1 SQVTM and CDR2 ANQGSEA come from the germline V gene. As DNA, the CDR3 is TGCAGCGTTGAATCAGGACCAAGCACAGATACGCAGTATTTT. This translates into CSVESGPSTDTQYF.

This sequence joins TRBV4-2 and TRBJ2-5; D unclear. The CDR3 consists of 15 residues. V lost 0 bases and J lost 1, with 9 bases in between. Germline V gene sequence: CDR1 LGHNA, CDR2 YNFKEQ. The chain's CDR3 is CASSQERRPQETQYF. CDR3 bases: TGTGCCAGCAGCCAAGAGCGACGGCCCCAAGAGACCCAGTACTTC.

The chain couples TRBV3-1 to TRBJ2-7, with 8 bases lining up with TRBD2. The trim removed 3 bases at V and 6 bases at J, leaving 7 bases unmatched. The length of the CDR3 is 14 residues. The germline CDR1 and CDR2 sequences are LGHDT and YNNKEL (reference sequence). The CDR3 coding sequence is TGTGCCAGCAGCCAGATCGGGGGGGCTCCCGAGCAGTACTTC. It codes for CASSQIGGAPEQYF.

V and J are TRBV28 and TRBJ1-6; perhaps TRBD1 as D (5 bases). This CDR3 comprises 15 residues. Germline V gene sequence: CDR1 MDHEN, CDR2 SYDVKM. The V gene lost 11 bases and the J gene lost 6 bases, with 20 bases spanning the gap. CDR3 residues: CAYRKDGRINSPLHF. In nucleotides, the CDR3 is TGTGCCTACAGGAAGGATGGACGGATTAATTCACCCCTCCACTTT.

This clonotype came up a few times. The CDR3 spells CASSQVRTGGGEQYF. The CDR3 bases are TGTGCCAGCAGCCAAGTCCGGACAGGGGGCGGGGAGCAGTACTTC. The V call is TRBV5-5, the J call TRBJ2-7; 11 bases are a match to TRBD1. The CDR3 has 15 amino acids. Unmatched junction bases numbered 10, after V lost 4 bases and J lost 7 bases. Germline CDR1 SGHKS, CDR2 YYEKEE (reference sequence).